This entry lists 2 T cell receptor beta chains sequenced from one sample in a study of shared clonotypes between healthy human individuals. Sequencing was performed with immunoSEQ multiplex PCR; in TCRdb, only in-frame clones are kept and a portion is missing. This table has 2 million to 2.5 million clones, almost 96% appearing once. Sequencing was performed on naive CD4+ T cells sorted from blood. Noted subset: CD45RA+ positively selected. The source is a man between 18 and 35 years old in good health.

This chain links TRBV7-9 with TRBJ2-1; a possible D gene is TRBD2 (5 bases). Germline assignment: CDR1 SEHNR and CDR2 FQNEAQ (reference sequence). The CDR3 runs 12 residues. V was clipped by 5 bases and J by 9 bases, with 11 bases between them. The chain's CDR3 is CASSPTRLEQFF. CDR3 nucleotides: TGTGCCAGCAGCCCCACTAGGCTTGAGCAGTTCTTC.

This chain joins TRBV7-9 and TRBJ2-1; D is unresolved. This CDR3 comprises 11 residues. CDR1 and CDR2 (germline): SEHNR, FQNEAQ (reference sequence). V was cut by 10 bases and J by 7 bases, with 11 bases left in between. The CDR3 is CATTPVNEQFF. CDR3 sequence (DNA): TGTGCCACCACTCCGGTTAATGAGCAGTTCTTC.